These 14 T cell receptor beta chains originate from one sample sequenced in a study of blood T cell repertoires in COVID-19. Clones were sequenced by immunoSEQ multiplex PCR, and TCRdb holds only the in-frame ones, with some missing. The sample yields 200,000 to 300,000 clones, roughly 86% seen once. The source material was peripheral blood. The receptors were sampled from a woman aged 55-75 years with COVID-19, enrolled during active disease.

The gene calls are TRBV2 and TRBJ2-5; TRBD2 agrees at 7 bases. The junction had 8 bases not matched to a gene; V was cut back by 2 bases and J by 5 bases. CDR3 length: 15 residues. CDR1 is SNHLY, CDR2 FYNNEI, per germline. CDR3 bases: TGTGCCAGCAGTGAATTTGGGGGGGAGGTTGAGACCCAGTACTTC. Translated, it gives CASSEFGGEVETQYF.

The V call is TRBV5-1, the J call TRBJ2-7; tentative D call: TRBD2 (5 bases). V lost 0 bases, J lost 2 bases, and 18 bases lay in between. This CDR3 has 17 amino acids. The germline V gene encodes CDR1 SGHRS and CDR2 YFSETQ. The CDR3 loop is CASSLGEDYTGTYEQYF. CDR3 DNA sequence: TGCGCCAGCAGCTTGGGAGAAGACTATACCGGGACCTACGAGCAGTACTTC.

The chain combines TRBV20-1 with TRBJ1-1; D gene uncertain. V lost 5 bases and J lost 6, with 7 bases in between. The CDR3 contains 10 residues. Looked up from germline, CDR1 is DFQATT and CDR2 is SNEGSKA (reference sequence). The CDR3 is CSAANAEAFF. The CDR3 nucleotides read TGCAGTGCTGCTAACGCTGAAGCTTTCTTT.

This rearrangement joins TRBV7-9 to TRBJ2-2; TRBD2 is a possible D gene (6 bases). Germline-derived CDR1 and CDR2 are SEHNR and FQNEAQ (reference sequence). Trimming left V 5 bases short and J 2 bases short, with 12 bases between. The CDR3 is 15 amino acids. CDR3 coding DNA: TGTGCCAGCAGCGCCGGGACTGATAACACCGGGGAGCTGTTTTTT. Protein product: CASSAGTDNTGELFF.

The chain couples TRBV15 to TRBJ2-3; 12 bases align to TRBD1. Germline loops: CDR1 LNHNV, CDR2 YYDKDF (reference sequence). V was clipped by 3 bases and J by 2 bases; unmatched bases: 3. This CDR3 has 16 amino acids. The CDR3 is CATSRGQGADTDTQYF. DNA for the CDR3: TGTGCCACCAGCAGGGGACAGGGGGCGGACACAGATACGCAGTATTTT.

This chain uses TRBV7-7 with TRBJ2-7, with TRBD2 matching over 7 bases. The germline CDR1 and CDR2 sequences are SSHAT and FNYEAQ (reference sequence). V was pared by 5 bases and J by 5 bases, with 6 bases of the junction left unmatched. CDR3 length equals 13 residues. The DNA for the CDR3 is TGTGCCAGCAGCCGTGAGCGGGGAGACGAGCAGTACTTC. Translation: CASSRERGDEQYF.

The count of this clone is one. This sequence joins TRBV5-1 and TRBJ1-2, with D hard to call. The CDR3 has 16 amino acids. The ends were cut back, 2 bases at V and 1 base at J, with 15 bases in the middle. CDR1 is SGHRS, CDR2 YFSETQ, per germline. Here the CDR3 DNA reads TGCGCCAGCAGCTTAGCCCGTCGCGCCCTTAACTATGGCTACACCTTC. It encodes CASSLARRALNYGYTF.

This chain links TRBV3-1 (or the pseudogene TRBV3-2) with TRBJ1-3; D gene ambiguous. Trimming took 4 bases from V and 0 from J, leaving 7 bases between them. The CDR3 is 14 residues long. From germline, CDR1 is LGHDT and CDR2 YNNKEL (reference sequence). CDR3 region: CASSLPSSGNTIYF. In nucleotides, the CDR3 is TGTGCCAGCAGCCTCCCTAGCTCTGGAAACACCATATATTTT.

This clone was detected only a few times. V usage is TRBV19 and J usage is TRBJ1-1; D is unresolved. Trimming took off 11 bases at V and 5 bases at J, with 12 bases between the two ends. Germline-derived CDR1 and CDR2 are LNHDA and SQIVND (reference sequence). The CDR3 loop spans 11 amino acids. This CDR3 reads CACSRRTEAFF. The CDR3 DNA follows: TGTGCCTGCTCAAGGAGGACTGAAGCTTTCTTT.

V and J are TRBV30 and TRBJ2-3, with unresolved D. There are 12 residues in the CDR3. V shed 3 bases and J shed 0 bases, with 4 bases lying between them. Germline V lookup: CDR1 GTSNPN, CDR2 SVGIG (reference sequence). The DNA of the CDR3 is TGTGCCTGGAGCGGGAGCACAGATACGCAGTATTTT. Translation: CAWSGSTDTQYF.

The chain has TRBV30 and TRBJ1-4, with D maybe TRBD1 (5 bases). The germline CDR1 and CDR2 sequences are GTSNPN and SVGIG (reference sequence). V was pared by 0 bases and J by 1 base, with 9 bases between. This CDR3 spans 15 amino acids. The CDR3 DNA is TGTGCCTGGAGTGTTACGCAGGGAACTAATGAAAAACTGTTTTTT. It specifies CAWSVTQGTNEKLFF.

The table lists this clone with a few counts. The V call is TRBV11-3, the J call TRBJ2-4, with a possible D match to TRBD2 (5 bases). Trimming pared 1 base from V and 2 bases from J, leaving 6 bases between. The germline V gene encodes CDR1 SGHNT and CDR2 YENEEA. The CDR3 has 14 amino acids. CDR3 residues: CASSLGGSKNIQYF. CDR3 DNA sequence: TGTGCCAGCAGCTTAGGAGGGTCCAAAAACATTCAGTACTTC.

The rearrangement uses TRBV19 and TRBJ2-3; D remains ambiguous. V shed 5 bases and J shed 3 bases, with 18 bases lying between them. Germline V gene data show CDR1 as LNHDA and CDR2 as SQIVND (reference sequence). The CDR3 extends over 16 amino acids. The CDR3 coding sequence is TGTGCCAGTAGTCCCCGTAGCAGCGTAAGGACAGATACGCAGTATTTT. This encodes CASSPRSSVRTDTQYF.

Comments on this clone: Its ends do not fully match the called genes, so a read error is possible. This rearrangement joins TRBV5-5 to TRBJ1-2; 8 bases line up with TRBD1. Germline CDR1 SGHKS, CDR2 YYEKEE (reference sequence). This CDR3 comprises 14 residues. This CDR3 reads CASSLGQANYGYTF. The CDR3, as DNA: TGTGCCAGCAGTTTGGGACAGGCAAACTATGGCTACACCTTC.